The next 9 T cell receptor beta chains were all read from a single sample in a study of CD8 T cells in ankylosing spondylitis. Study conclusions and caveats: Among TCR beta sequences, a motif of eight highly homologous variants appeared characteristic of ankylosing spondylitis blood.

For these TCRs, the target antigens are not known. TCRdb reprocessed the 5' RACE reads via MiXCR and lists one record per CDR3 protein. The sample holds about 130,000 distinct CDR3 sequences, about a sixth seen once. The sample was blood, either unsorted or a sorted T cell fraction (not recorded which). All receptors derive from a male donor with ankylosing spondylitis.

The chain combines TRBV5-6 with TRBJ2-2; a weak D match, TRBD2 (6 bases). Looked up from germline, CDR1 is SGHDT and CDR2 is YYEEEE. V lost 2 bases and J lost 6, with 11 bases in between. The CDR3 contains 14 residues. The CDR3 sequence: CASSFGTFAGELFF. CDR3 coding DNA: TGTGCCAGCAGCTTCGGGACTTTTGCCGGGGAGCTGTTTTTT.

The V gene is TRBV20-1, the J gene TRBJ2-7; the match to TRBD1 covers 8 bases. V gave up 7 bases and J gave up 5 bases; unmatched junction bases: 4. CDR3 length: 11 residues. In germline, CDR1 is DFQATT, CDR2 SNEGSKA (reference sequence). The CDR3 here is CSVLDRDEQYF. As DNA, the CDR3 is TGCAGTGTCCTGGACAGGGACGAGCAGTACTTC.

V is TRBV6-2 or TRBV6-3 and J is TRBJ2-3; 11 bases map to TRBD2. The CDR3 sequence is 16 residues long. Germline trimming cut 4 bases from V and 7 bases from J; bases unmatched to any gene: 10. Germline assignment: CDR1 MNHEY and CDR2 SVGEGT. The CDR3 nucleotides read TGTGCCAGCAGTTCCATCTTAGCGGGAGGGAGGAATACGCAGTATTTT. Encoded protein: CASSSILAGGRNTQYF.

The sample holds a few counts of this clonotype. V usage is TRBV29-1 and J usage is TRBJ2-2; a possible D gene is TRBD1 (5 bases). Per germline, CDR1 SQVTM and CDR2 ANQGSEA. This CDR3 has 13 residues. The ends were cut back, 7 bases at V and 1 base at J, with 10 bases in the middle. The CDR3 nucleotides are TGCAGCGGCAAAGACAGGAACACCGGGGAGCTGTTTTTT. Its protein product is CSGKDRNTGELFF.

The rearrangement links TRBV3-1 to TRBJ2-5; 7 positions match TRBD2. CDR1 is LGHDT and CDR2 is YNNKEL in the germline V gene (reference sequence). The CDR3 totals 15 residues. V lost 3 bases, J lost 4 bases, and 8 bases stayed unmatched. CDR3 DNA: TGTGCCAGCAGCCACGGATGGAGGGAGGGAGAGACCCAGTACTTC. It codes for CASSHGWREGETQYF.

This clonotype occurred many times. V usage is TRBV29-1 and J usage is TRBJ2-1; 11 bases are shared with TRBD2. J was trimmed by 8 bases and V by 3 bases; bases with no gene match: 6. This CDR3 contains 14 residues. Germline assignment: CDR1 SQVTM and CDR2 ANQGSEA. CDR3 in DNA: TGCAGCGTTGACGGAACTAGCGGGAGCTATGAGCAGTTCTTC. Translation gives CSVDGTSGSYEQFF.

This clonotype was counted between two and nine times. The chain has TRBV2 and TRBJ2-1; D remains unclear. Germline values: CDR1 SNHLY, CDR2 FYNNEI. The CDR3 is made up of 15 amino acids. Trimming took 3 bases from V and 5 from J, leaving 14 bases between them. Here the CDR3 DNA reads TGTGCCAGCAGTGATGGTCCCGCCCGGGACAATGAGCAGTTCTTC. The encoded protein is CASSDGPARDNEQFF.

The V and J genes are TRBV20-1 and TRBJ2-3; D is unresolved. CDR1 is DFQATT and CDR2 is SNEGSKA in the germline V gene (reference sequence). V lost 3 bases to trimming and J lost 1 base, with 5 bases between them. This CDR3 spans 12 amino acids. The CDR3 protein is CSASGGTDTQYF. DNA for the CDR3: TGCAGTGCTAGCGGAGGCACAGATACGCAGTATTTT.

This clonotype came up a few times. This sequence joins TRBV24-1 and TRBJ2-2; a possible D gene is TRBD2 (6 bases). The CDR3 contains 16 residues. V lost 3 bases and J lost 3, with 13 bases in between. Per germline, CDR1 KGHDR and CDR2 SFDVKD. The CDR3 bases are TGTGCCACCAGTGATGAAACCGGGGGAGACACCGGGGAGCTGTTTTTT. It specifies CATSDETGGDTGELFF.